This T cell receptor (beta chain) was observed in a study of patients and donors after allogeneic stem cell transplantation (dated by TCRdb to the early 2020s). The CDR3 sequence holds 14 residues, the cysteine and phenylalanine included. The read is trimmed to its CDR3 DNA, 42 bases read in frame from base 1. The germline V gene encodes CDR1 MNHEY and CDR2 SMNVEV (reference sequence). The V end loses 6 bases and the J end loses 4 bases, and a stretch of 15 bases separates them. This clonotype was found a few times. Its antigen remains undetermined. Base qualities were left out, and no much larger clone turns up one base away. The library was generated by RT-PCR. For sequencing, a NextSeq 550 was employed. TCRdb handled the public reads itself, with Q25 trimming in fastp and clone calling in MiXCR, and kept productive beta chains. Each CDR3 protein appears once, grouped with its most common genes and DNA. For this sample the table gives 920,000 or so distinct CDR3 sequences, of which about 20% were detected only once. The ten top clones hold approximately 5.9% of the sample.

The receptor was isolated from a human donor who was either an allogeneic HSCT recipient or a stem cell or donor lymphocyte infusion donor (not recorded which). It is not recorded whose cells these are; they may come from a transplant donor. Sequencing was carried out using blood, either unsorted or a sorted T cell fraction (not recorded which). Recombination linked TRBV27 to TRBJ1-2; the D gene is unclear. The CDR3 protein sequence reads: CASRPTLGLYGYTF. The DNA sequence reads TGTGCCAGCAGACCTACTTTAGGGCTCTATGGCTACACCTTC.